The 20 T cell receptor beta chains given below trace back to one sample, sequenced in a study of T cells in tuberculosis. Sequencing was performed with immunoSEQ multiplex PCR; in TCRdb, only in-frame clones are kept and a portion is missing. The sample has about 43,000 clones, about 95% seen once. Sample: PBMCs. These TCRs come from a donor aged 10-29 years with latent tuberculosis or without tuberculosis infection.

J is TRBJ2-7 and V is TRBV19; 7 bases are shared with TRBD1. The germline V gene has CDR1 LNHDA and CDR2 SQIVND (reference sequence). The CDR3 sequence is 16 residues long. Trimming cost V 5 bases and J 1 base; bases outside gene matches: 11. The CDR3 is CASSPGYYRGSYEQYF. DNA for the CDR3: TGTGCCAGTAGTCCCGGGTACTACAGGGGATCCTACGAGCAGTACTTC.

The rearrangement links TRBV30 to TRBJ1-1; D is unresolved. The CDR3 loop spans 11 amino acids. Trimming shortened V by 0 bases and J by 5 bases, and 4 bases separated the two germline ends. Per germline, CDR1 GTSNPN and CDR2 SVGIG (reference sequence). DNA for the CDR3: TGTGCCTGGAGTGTCCCGACTGAAGCTTTCTTT. Translation gives CAWSVPTEAFF.

For this clone: Germline is not matched at one junction end, which may reflect a read error. The chain joins TRBV6-1 to TRBJ1-2; D unresolved. The CDR3 runs to 15 residues. Germline CDR1 is MNHNS and CDR2 is SASEGT. The CDR3 coding sequence is TGTGCCAGCAGTCAAGCCCTTACAGTAAACTATGGCTACACCTTC. It codes for CASSQALTVNYGYTF.

The chain carries TRBV19 and TRBJ1-3; no clear D. Trimming left V 8 bases short and J 4 bases short, with 9 bases between. The germline V gene has CDR1 LNHDA and CDR2 SQIVND (reference sequence). The CDR3 spans 12 residues. The DNA of the CDR3 is TGTGCCAGTGGCTTTTCGGGAAACACCATATATTTT. Amino acids: CASGFSGNTIYF.

This clone has a single count. The V call is TRBV5-6, the J call TRBJ2-3, with 7 nucleotides matching TRBD1. The J segment lost 2 bases and the V segment lost 4 bases, leaving 7 bases of the junction unmatched. The CDR3 length is 15 residues. CDR1 and CDR2 (germline): SGHDT, YYEEEE. CDR3 nucleotide sequence: TGTGCCAGCAGCGAGAGACAGGGATCCACAGATACGCAGTATTTT. This sequence encodes CASSERQGSTDTQYF.

The V and J genes are TRBV9 and TRBJ1-2; no clear D gene. Per germline, CDR1 SGDLS and CDR2 YYNGEE. The CDR3 sequence is 14 residues long. Trimming shortened V by 5 bases and J by 5 bases, and 16 bases separated the two germline ends. CDR3 sequence (DNA): TGTGCCAGCAGGTTTGGAACAGCAAATTATGGCTACACCTTC. It encodes CASRFGTANYGYTF.

The CDR3 region is CASGPPDRGISYNSPLHF. The CDR3 nucleotides read TGTGCCAGCGGCCCTCCTGACAGGGGGATTTCCTATAATTCACCCCTCCACTTT. The chain links TRBV28 to TRBJ1-6; 9 nucleotides match TRBD1. The CDR3 sequence is 18 residues long. Germline V gene lookup returns CDR1 MDHEN and CDR2 SYDVKM. The trim removed 8 bases at V and 1 base at J, leaving 12 bases unmatched.

This clone appeared a single time. The V and J genes are TRBV6-5 and TRBJ1-1; tentative D call: TRBD1 (5 bases). The germline V gene encodes CDR1 MNHEY and CDR2 SVGAGI. V dropped 1 base and J dropped 8 bases, with 11 bases sitting between them. The CDR3 is 13 residues long. The CDR3 DNA reads as TGTGCCAGCAGTTACTTCTCGGGGGGGGAAGCTTTCTTT. Amino acids: CASSYFSGGEAFF.

The CDR3 DNA reads as TGTGCCAGCAGCTTAGGGGCGACAGGGAACCAGCCCCAGCATTTT. Amino acids: CASSLGATGNQPQHF. The chain combines TRBV11-2 with TRBJ1-5; 7 bases line up with TRBD1. With 1 base clipped from V and 7 bases from J, the junction kept 7 bases outside the gene matches. This CDR3 is 15 amino acids long. Germline CDR1 reads SGHAT; CDR2 reads FQNNGV.

This clone appeared a single time. This sequence joins TRBV19 and TRBJ2-3; 7 nucleotides align to TRBD2. After removal of 5 bases from V and 2 bases from J, the junction contained 1 base not matched to a gene. The CDR3 runs 13 residues. The germline gives CDR1 LNHDA, CDR2 SQIVND (reference sequence). The CDR3 reads CASSAGDTDTQYF. CDR3 DNA: TGTGCCAGTAGTGCGGGGGACACAGATACGCAGTATTTT.

V and J are TRBV5-8 and TRBJ1-5; TRBD1 agrees at 9 bases. The trim removed 5 bases at V and 8 bases at J, leaving 8 bases unmatched. The CDR3 is 14 residues long. Germline V gives CDR1 SGHTS, CDR2 YDEGEE. This chain's CDR3 is CASSDGQGIKPQHF. DNA of the CDR3: TGTGCCAGCAGTGACGGACAGGGGATAAAGCCCCAGCATTTT.

The CDR3 nucleotides are TGTGCCAGCAGCCTATCAGGAGGAGATACGCAGTATTTT. It is translated as CASSLSGGDTQYF. The chain joins TRBV7-3 to TRBJ2-3, with D possibly matching TRBD2 (5 bases). The V end was cut by 5 bases, the J end by 5 bases, with 11 bases between. This CDR3 has 13 amino acids. Germline CDR1 and CDR2: SGHTA and FQGTGA.

The rearrangement links TRBV7-8 to TRBJ2-5, with 7 bases matching TRBD2. The V gene's germline CDR1 is SGHVS and CDR2 FQNEAQ. The CDR3 is 15 residues long. J gave up 2 bases and V 7 bases, and 10 bases lay outside the gene matches. The CDR3 DNA sequence: TGTGCCAGCATCCAGAGGCGGGGGAAACAAGAGACCCAGTACTTC. Protein sequence: CASIQRRGKQETQYF.

CDR3 residues: CASSLGASGANVLTF. For the CDR3, the DNA is TGTGCCAGCAGCTTGGGGGCCTCTGGGGCCAACGTCCTGACTTTC. V is TRBV5-4 and J is TRBJ2-6; no clear D gene. Deletions cut 0 bases from V and 0 bases from J, with 4 bases between. Germline V lookup: CDR1 SGHNT, CDR2 YYREEE (reference sequence). This CDR3 is 15 amino acids long.

The chain links TRBV2 to TRBJ1-6; 7 bases agree with TRBD1. The CDR3 has 13 residues. Trimming cost V 6 bases and J 8 bases; bases outside gene matches: 4. Germline-derived CDR1 and CDR2 are SNHLY and FYNNEI. The CDR3: CASRNQGDSPLHF. CDR3 DNA sequence: TGTGCCAGCAGGAACCAGGGGGATTCACCCCTCCACTTT.

The chain uses TRBV30 and TRBJ1-1, with D tentatively TRBD1 (6 bases). Germline V lookup: CDR1 GTSNPN, CDR2 SVGIG (reference sequence). The germline V and J ends were trimmed by 5 bases and 7 bases, with 11 bases remaining between them. The CDR3 totals 11 residues. CDR3 DNA sequence: TGTGCCTGGGAAAGAGGGGGTGAAGCTTTCTTT. Amino acid sequence: CAWERGGEAFF.

The chain employs TRBV2 and TRBJ2-7, with a weak D call TRBD2 (6 bases). CDR1 is SNHLY and CDR2 is FYNNEI in the germline V gene. The CDR3 contains 12 residues. Trimming left V 8 bases short and J 5 bases short, with 13 bases between. The CDR3 spells CASGGTYHEQYF. CDR3 DNA: TGTGCCAGCGGGGGGACTTACCACGAGCAGTACTTC.

This chain uses TRBV5-4 with TRBJ1-1, with 10 bases lining up with TRBD1. CDR1 and CDR2 (germline): SGHNT, YYREEE (reference sequence). V shed 4 bases, J shed 5 bases, and the junction held 5 bases outside the gene matches. The CDR3 contains 14 residues. The CDR3 DNA follows: TGTGCCAGCAGCCACGGACAGGGGGAGACTGAAGCTTTCTTT. It encodes CASSHGQGETEAFF.

V usage is TRBV28 and J usage is TRBJ1-1; D is perhaps TRBD1 (5 bases). The V end lost 6 bases, the J end lost 0 bases, and 11 bases lay between the germline ends. This CDR3 has 14 amino acids. The germline gives CDR1 MDHEN, CDR2 SYDVKM. The CDR3, as DNA: TGTGCCAGCAGCGGCGGGACCATGAACACTGAAGCTTTCTTT. The encoded protein is CASSGGTMNTEAFF.

This chain links TRBV4-2 with TRBJ2-3; the D is unclear. The CDR3 has 16 amino acids. Per the germline V gene, CDR1 is LGHNA and CDR2 is YNFKEQ. V was shortened by 1 base and J by 1 base, with 12 bases between the two germline ends. This CDR3 is CASSQAIGSGTDTQYF. The CDR3 DNA reads TGTGCCAGCAGCCAAGCCATCGGGTCTGGCACAGATACGCAGTATTTT.